A selection of T cell receptor beta chains follows, all from one sample in a study of shared clonotypes between healthy human individuals. The table came from immunoSEQ multiplex PCR; TCRdb's copy has only in-frame clones and leaves some out. The table includes roughly 2 million clones, around 95% detected once. The sequenced sample was naive CD4+ T cells sorted from blood. The receptors come from a man between 18 and 29 years old in good health. Both conserved end residues are part of each CDR3. Fields, in order: CDR3 protein, V gene, J gene.

CASREGGQETQYF,TRBV28,TRBJ2-5
CASSRTGTSGRYGEQYF,TRBV11-2,TRBJ2-7
CASSHIGRDRDNEQFF,TRBV14,TRBJ2-1
CASSQSGLGYTF,TRBV23-1,TRBJ1-2
CASSSSSGVETQYF,TRBV5-1,TRBJ2-5
CAINPGDRDETQYF,TRBV10-3,TRBJ2-5
CASSLQTSGGIRTYEQYF,TRBV5-1,TRBJ2-7
CASSATSGGAYNIQYF,TRBV7-9,TRBJ2-4
CASSQGTVYDEQYF,TRBV7-2,TRBJ2-7
CASRDKLRREQYF,TRBV19,.
CAIGTASYEQYF,TRBV10-3,TRBJ2-7
CASSPGTKSTNEKLFF,TRBV11-2,TRBJ1-4
CASSETGNQPQHF,TRBV6-1,TRBJ1-5
CASSDRASGEKLFF,TRBV19,TRBJ1-4
CASSSPNLPGLTNTDTQYF,TRBV5-4,TRBJ2-3
CASSIIQGAGTEAFF,TRBV19,TRBJ1-1
CASSASGSSLEQFF,TRBV9,TRBJ2-1
CASSFQGASDTQYF,TRBV7-9,TRBJ2-3
CASGGTSGPYEQYF,TRBV5-1,TRBJ2-7
CASSEVATGEKRSYNSPLHF,TRBV6-1,TRBJ1-6
CAWKRLLGLSSYNSPLHF,TRBV30,TRBJ1-6
CASSLGGATRYEQYF,TRBV5-4,TRBJ2-7
CASSRAGTANTGELFF,TRBV5-1,TRBJ2-2
CAISLIAGTGELFF,TRBV10-3,TRBJ2-2
CASRQGENQPQHF,TRBV10-2,TRBJ1-5
CASRHLVNYGYTF,TRBV6-1,TRBJ1-2
CASSPWDRVYGELFF,TRBV7-2,TRBJ2-2
CASSFLWAEGYTF,TRBV7-2,TRBJ1-2
CASTRDNEQFF,TRBV6-5,TRBJ2-1
CASSPDGSTLANTIYF,TRBV5-6,TRBJ1-3
CASSQQGLDTEAFF,TRBV7-2,TRBJ1-1
CASSEGQPNSPLHF,TRBV5-1,TRBJ1-6
CASSLEGLGHYEQYF,TRBV7-2,TRBJ2-7
CASSLGLAGVAWGDTQYF,TRBV27,TRBJ2-3
CAISWVGDTQYF,TRBV10-3,TRBJ2-3
CASSRGGAGLRTEAFF,TRBV28,TRBJ1-1
CASSDQGGVYGYTF,TRBV2,TRBJ1-2
CASSTGGSGNTIYF,TRBV5-1,TRBJ1-3
CASSPDSLGSGNTIYF,TRBV18,TRBJ1-3
CASSVEVTGSGYTF,TRBV9,TRBJ1-2